This T cell receptor (beta chain) comes out of a study of vaccination effects on CD4 cells after COVID-19. ViraFEST assay sequencing came after antigen-specific CD4+ T cells were expanded with viral peptide pools. An approximately 10-day culture period preceded the isolation of CD4+ T cells. Subjects were given two BNT162b2 or mRNA-1273 vaccine doses. This CDR3 spans 13 amino acids. Looked up from germline, CDR1 is LGHNA and CDR2 is YSLEER. V lost 2 bases and J 2 bases, leaving 3 bases between the germline ends. Produced via immunoSEQ multiplex PCR; TCRdb's table is partial and in-frame only. The sample consists of roughly 24,000 clones, over 75% of them appearing once. This clone was seen only a few times. The antigen remains undetermined.

The starting material was CD4+ T cells from PBMCs cultured with HCoV-NL63 spike peptides, obtained after COVID-19 vaccination. This TCR was recovered from a human donor who received a COVID-19 vaccine. This sequence joins TRBV4-3 and TRBJ1-4; D is undetermined. DNA of the CDR3: TGCGCCAGCAGCCAAAACACTAATGAAAAACTGTTTTTT. It specifies CASSQNTNEKLFF.